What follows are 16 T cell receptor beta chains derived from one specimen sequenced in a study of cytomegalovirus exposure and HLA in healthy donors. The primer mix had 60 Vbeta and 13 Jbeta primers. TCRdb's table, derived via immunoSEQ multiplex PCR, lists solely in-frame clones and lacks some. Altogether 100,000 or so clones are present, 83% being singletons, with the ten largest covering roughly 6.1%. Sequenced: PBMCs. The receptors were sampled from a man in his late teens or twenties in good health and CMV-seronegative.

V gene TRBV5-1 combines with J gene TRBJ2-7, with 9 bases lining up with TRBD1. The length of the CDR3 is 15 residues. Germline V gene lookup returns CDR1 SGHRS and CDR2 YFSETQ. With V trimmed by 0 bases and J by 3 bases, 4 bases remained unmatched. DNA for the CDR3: TGCGCCAGCAGCTTGGATTCGGGACAGGGCTACGAGCAGTACTTC. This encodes CASSLDSGQGYEQYF.

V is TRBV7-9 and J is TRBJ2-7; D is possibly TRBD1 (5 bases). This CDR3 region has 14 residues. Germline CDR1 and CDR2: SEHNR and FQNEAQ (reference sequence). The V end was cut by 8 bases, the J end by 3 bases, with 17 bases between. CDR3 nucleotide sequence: TGTGCCAGCGCAGATACAGGCTCTAGCTACGAGCAGTACTTC. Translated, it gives CASADTGSSYEQYF.

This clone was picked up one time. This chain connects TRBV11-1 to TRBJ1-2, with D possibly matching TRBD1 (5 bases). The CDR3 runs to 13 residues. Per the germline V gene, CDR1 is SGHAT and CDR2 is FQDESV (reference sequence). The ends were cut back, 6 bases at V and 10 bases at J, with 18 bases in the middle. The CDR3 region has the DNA TGTGCCAGCAGTCGGACAAAACAGGAAGCCTACACCTTC. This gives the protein CASSRTKQEAYTF.

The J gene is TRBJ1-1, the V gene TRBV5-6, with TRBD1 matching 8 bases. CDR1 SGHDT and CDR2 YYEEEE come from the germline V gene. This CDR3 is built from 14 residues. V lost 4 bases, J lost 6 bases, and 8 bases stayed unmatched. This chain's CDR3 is CASSQLQGVPEAFF. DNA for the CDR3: TGTGCCAGCAGCCAACTACAGGGGGTTCCTGAAGCTTTCTTT.

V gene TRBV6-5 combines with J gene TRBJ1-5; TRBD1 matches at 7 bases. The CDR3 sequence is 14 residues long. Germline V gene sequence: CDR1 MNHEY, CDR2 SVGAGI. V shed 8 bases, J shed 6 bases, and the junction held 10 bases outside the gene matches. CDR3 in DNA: TGTGCCAGCGGCCTCCGGGACAGAGGTCAGCCCCAGCATTTT. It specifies CASGLRDRGQPQHF.

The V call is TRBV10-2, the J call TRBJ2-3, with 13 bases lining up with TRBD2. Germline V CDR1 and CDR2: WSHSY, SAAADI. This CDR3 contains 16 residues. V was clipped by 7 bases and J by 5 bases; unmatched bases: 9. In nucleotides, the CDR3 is TGCGCCAGCAAGCGGACTAGCGGGAGAGGCATAGATACGCAGTATTTT. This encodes CASKRTSGRGIDTQYF.

Here the CDR3 DNA reads TGTGCCAGCAGCTTAACGGGTATCAATGAGCAGTTCTTC. It codes for CASSLTGINEQFF. The chain is built from TRBV7-2 and TRBJ2-1; no definite D call. This CDR3 is built from 13 residues. CDR1 and CDR2 from the germline V gene are SGHTA and FQGNSA. Trimming cost V 2 bases and J 6 bases, with 8 bases left between them.

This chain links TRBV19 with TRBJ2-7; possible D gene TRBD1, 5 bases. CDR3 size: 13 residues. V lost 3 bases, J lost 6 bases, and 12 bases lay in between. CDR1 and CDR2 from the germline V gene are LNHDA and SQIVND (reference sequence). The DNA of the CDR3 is TGTGCCAGTAGTATTCTGGACAACTCCGAGCAGTACTTC. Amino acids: CASSILDNSEQYF.

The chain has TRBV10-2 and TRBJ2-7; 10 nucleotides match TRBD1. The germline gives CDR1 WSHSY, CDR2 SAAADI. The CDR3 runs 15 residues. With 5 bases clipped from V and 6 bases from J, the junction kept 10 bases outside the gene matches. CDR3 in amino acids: CASSLRQGAPGEQYF. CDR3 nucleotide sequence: TGCGCCAGCAGTCTACGACAGGGGGCGCCTGGCGAGCAGTACTTC.

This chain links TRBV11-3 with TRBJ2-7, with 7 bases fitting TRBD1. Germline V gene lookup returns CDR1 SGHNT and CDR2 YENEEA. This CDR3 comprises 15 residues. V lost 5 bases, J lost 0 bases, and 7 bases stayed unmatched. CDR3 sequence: CASSERDSPSYEQYF. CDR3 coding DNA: TGTGCCAGCAGCGAACGGGACAGTCCCTCCTACGAGCAGTACTTC.

This chain's CDR3 is CASSRTLTGGPTDTQYF. The CDR3 DNA follows: TGTGCCAGCAGCCGCACACTGACAGGGGGACCCACAGATACGCAGTATTTT. The chain links TRBV14 to TRBJ2-3, with 9 bases identical to TRBD1. The CDR3 is made up of 17 amino acids. The V gene end was trimmed by 4 bases and the J gene end by 2 bases; junction bases not matched to a gene: 10. Germline values: CDR1 SGHDN, CDR2 FVKESK. The entire variable domain, with the rest obtained from reference TRBV14 and TRBJ2-3, is as follows: EAGVTQFPSHSVIEKGQTVTLRCDPISGHDNLYWYRRVMGKEIKFLLHFVKESKQDESGMPNNRFLAERTGGTYSTLKVQPAELEDSGVYFCASSRTLTGGPTDTQYFGPGTRLTVL.

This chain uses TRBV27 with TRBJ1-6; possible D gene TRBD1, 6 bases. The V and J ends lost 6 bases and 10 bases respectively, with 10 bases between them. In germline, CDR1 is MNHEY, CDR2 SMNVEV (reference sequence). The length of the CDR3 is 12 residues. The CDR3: CASRTTGSPLHF. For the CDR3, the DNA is TGTGCCAGCAGAACTACAGGGTCACCCCTCCACTTT.

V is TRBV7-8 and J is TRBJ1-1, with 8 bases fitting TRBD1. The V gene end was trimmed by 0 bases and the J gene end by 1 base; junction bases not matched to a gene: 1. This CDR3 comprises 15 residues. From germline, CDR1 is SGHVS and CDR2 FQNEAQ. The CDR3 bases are TGTGCCAGCAGCTTAGCCGGGACAGGGAACACTGAAGCTTTCTTT. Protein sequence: CASSLAGTGNTEAFF.

The CDR3 region is CASSTLEAREQPQHF. CDR3 in DNA: TGTGCCAGTAGCACTTTGGAGGCAAGGGAACAGCCCCAGCATTTT. The chain carries TRBV19 and TRBJ1-5; D gene ambiguous. Trimming cost V 6 bases and J 7 bases, with 19 bases left between them. The germline V gene encodes CDR1 LNHDA and CDR2 SQIVND (reference sequence). CDR3 length equals 15 residues.

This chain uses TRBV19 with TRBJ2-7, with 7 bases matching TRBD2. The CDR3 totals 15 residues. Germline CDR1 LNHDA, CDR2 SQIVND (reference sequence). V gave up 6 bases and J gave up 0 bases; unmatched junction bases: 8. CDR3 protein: CASRNLADSSYEQYF. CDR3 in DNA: TGTGCCAGTAGGAATCTAGCGGATAGCTCCTACGAGCAGTACTTC.

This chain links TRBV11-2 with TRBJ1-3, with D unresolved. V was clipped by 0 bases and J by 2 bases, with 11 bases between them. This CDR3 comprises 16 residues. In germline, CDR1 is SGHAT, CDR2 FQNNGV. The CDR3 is CASSLETAQTGNTIYF. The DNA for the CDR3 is TGTGCCAGCAGCTTAGAAACAGCTCAGACTGGAAACACCATATATTTT. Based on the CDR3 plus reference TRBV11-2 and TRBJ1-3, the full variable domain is EAGVAQSPRYKIIEKRQSVAFWCNPISGHATLYWYQQILGQGPKLLIQFQNNGVVDDSQLPKDRFSAERLKGVDSTLKIQPAKLEDSAVYLCASSLETAQTGNTIYFGEGSWLTVV.